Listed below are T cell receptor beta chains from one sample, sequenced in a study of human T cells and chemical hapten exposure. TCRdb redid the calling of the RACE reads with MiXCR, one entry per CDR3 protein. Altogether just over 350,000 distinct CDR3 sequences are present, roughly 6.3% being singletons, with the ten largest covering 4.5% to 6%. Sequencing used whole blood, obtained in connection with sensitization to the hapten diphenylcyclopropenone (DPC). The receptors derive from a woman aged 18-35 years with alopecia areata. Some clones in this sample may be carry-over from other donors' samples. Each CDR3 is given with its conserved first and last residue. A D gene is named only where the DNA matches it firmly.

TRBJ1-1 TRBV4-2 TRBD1 CASSQSPGQGREITEAFF
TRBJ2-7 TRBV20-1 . CSARVGHSYEQYF
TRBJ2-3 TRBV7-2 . CASIPYGHQGTDTQYF
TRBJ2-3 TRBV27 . CASSLEGTRTQYF
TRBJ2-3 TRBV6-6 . CASTRVGDTQYF
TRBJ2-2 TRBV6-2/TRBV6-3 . CASSYSRLNTGELFF
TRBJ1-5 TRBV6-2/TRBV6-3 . CASSPPFGGDNNQPQHF
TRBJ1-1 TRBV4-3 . CASSSHWGSGVTEAFF
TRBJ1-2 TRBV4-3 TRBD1 CASSQDEGAPYGYTF
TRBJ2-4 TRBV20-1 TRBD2 CSAASLRLAGAVAKNIQYF
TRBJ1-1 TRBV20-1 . CSAPNRGAMNTEAFF
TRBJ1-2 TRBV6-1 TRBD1 CASSTSTTGINYGYTF
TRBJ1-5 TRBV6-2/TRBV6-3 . CASSYSYPWNQPQHF
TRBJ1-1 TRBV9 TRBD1 CASSYTGEAGTEAFF
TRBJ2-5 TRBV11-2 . CASTPTAETQYF
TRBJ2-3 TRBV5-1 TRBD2 CASGRWTSGATDTQYF
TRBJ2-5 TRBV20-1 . CSAQAPGTGTQYF
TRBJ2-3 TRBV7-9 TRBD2 CASSFGTSGGASDTQYF
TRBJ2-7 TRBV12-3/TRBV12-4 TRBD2 CASSQTGGFVSYEQYF
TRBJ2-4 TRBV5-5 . CASSSLGAEGTAKNIQYF
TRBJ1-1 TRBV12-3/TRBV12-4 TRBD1 CASSPRDRGRVNTEAFF
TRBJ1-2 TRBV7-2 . CASRSTLEGYTF
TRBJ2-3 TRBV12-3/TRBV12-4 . CASSPLTADTQYF
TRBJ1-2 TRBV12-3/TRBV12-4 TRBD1 CASSRNRGTMGYTF
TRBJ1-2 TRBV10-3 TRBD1 CAIQGADGYTF